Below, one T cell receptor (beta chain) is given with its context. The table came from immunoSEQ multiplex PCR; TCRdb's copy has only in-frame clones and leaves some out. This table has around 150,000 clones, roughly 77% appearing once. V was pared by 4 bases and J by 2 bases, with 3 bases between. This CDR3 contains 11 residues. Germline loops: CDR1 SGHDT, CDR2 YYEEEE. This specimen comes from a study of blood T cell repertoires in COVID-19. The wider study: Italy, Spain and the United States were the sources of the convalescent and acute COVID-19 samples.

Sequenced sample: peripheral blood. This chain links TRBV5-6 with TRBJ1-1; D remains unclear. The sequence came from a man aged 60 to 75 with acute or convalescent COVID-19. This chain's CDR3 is CASSQNTEAFF. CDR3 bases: TGTGCCAGCAGCCAAAACACTGAAGCTTTCTTT.